These T cell receptor beta chains were read from a single sample in a study of blood T cells in healthy people across ages. TCRdb fed the 5' RACE reads into MiXCR, producing one record per CDR3 protein. The sample carries some 750,000 distinct CDR3 sequences, 22% recorded once. Source material: blood. All receptors derive from a man between 65 and 85 years old in good health. The CDR3 runs from the conserved cysteine through the conserved F or W. D genes are given only for firm matches. Not every row has a clone size; where given, it reads once, few, many or a size class.

TRBJ1-1,TRBV4-1,NA,few,CASSRGEGPRNTEAFF,TGCGCCAGCAGCCGGGGAGAGGGGCCTCGGAACACTGAAGCTTTCTTT
TRBJ2-1,TRBV7-8,NA,NA,CASSRIDYRASYNEQFF,TGTGCCAGCAGCCGTATTGATTACCGAGCCTCCTACAATGAGCAGTTCTTC
TRBJ2-3,TRBV5-1,TRBD2,NA,CASSSTTSGRARTDTQYF,TGCGCCAGCAGCTCCACAACTAGCGGGAGGGCCAGGACAGATACGCAGTATTTT
TRBJ1-6,TRBV7-2,TRBD1,NA,CASQTGAYNSPLHF,TGTGCCAGCCAAACAGGGGCTTATAATTCACCCCTCCACTTT
TRBJ2-3,TRBV5-1,NA,NA,CASSLAWDSSTDTQYF,TGCGCCAGCAGCTTGGCCTGGGATTCTAGCACAGATACGCAGTATTTT
TRBJ2-7,TRBV6-2/TRBV6-3,NA,NA,CASSYWRGLPYEQYF,TGTGCCAGCAGTTATTGGAGAGGCCTTCCCTACGAGCAGTACTTC
TRBJ2-3,TRBV5-1,NA,NA,CASSTGNRADTQYF,TGCGCCAGCAGCACGGGCAACAGGGCAGATACGCAGTATTTT
TRBJ2-2,TRBV27,NA,NA,CASRWQGTKTGELFF,TGTGCCAGCAGATGGCAGGGTACGAAAACCGGGGAGCTGTTTTTT
TRBJ2-5,TRBV27,TRBD2,few,CASSLRSGRFEETQYF,TGTGCCAGCAGTTTAAGAAGCGGGAGATTCGAAGAGACCCAGTACTTC
TRBJ2-3,TRBV20-1,TRBD2,NA,CSAVAGAGDTQYF,TGCAGTGCCGTAGCGGGAGCTGGAGATACGCAGTATTTT
TRBJ2-3,TRBV12-3/TRBV12-4,NA,NA,CASTSRRDGSSDTQYF,TGTGCCAGCACCTCGCGGAGGGACGGATCGTCGGATACGCAGTATTTT
TRBJ1-1,TRBV5-1,NA,NA,CASSLQTTNTEAFF,TGCGCCAGCAGCTTGCAGACAACGAACACTGAAGCTTTCTTT
TRBJ2-3,TRBV2,TRBD1,NA,CASMPPGQGPRTQYF,TGTGCCAGCATGCCGCCGGGACAGGGCCCCCGTACGCAGTATTTT
TRBJ1-1,TRBV4-1,NA,NA,CASSQDSGRGAFF,TGCGCCAGCAGCCAAGATTCGGGGAGGGGAGCTTTCTTT
TRBJ1-5,TRBV3-1,TRBD1,NA,CASSHGQGQPQHF,TGTGCCAGCAGCCACGGACAGGGTCAGCCCCAGCATTTT
TRBJ2-1,TRBV5-5,NA,NA,CASSLAIWSADISYNEQFF,TGTGCCAGCAGCTTGGCTATTTGGTCGGCCGACATCTCCTACAATGAGCAGTTCTTC
TRBJ2-7,TRBV12-3/TRBV12-4,NA,NA,CASTSAHGGVQYF,TGTGCCAGCACCTCAGCCCACGGAGGGGTGCAGTACTTC
TRBJ2-5,TRBV11-2,TRBD2,NA,CASSSTAGLRFETQYF,TGTGCCAGCAGCTCGACAGCGGGATTAAGGTTCGAGACCCAGTACTTC
TRBJ2-5,TRBV7-2,NA,NA,CASSPVTGRETQYF,TGTGCCAGCAGCCCTGTCACAGGGCGAGAGACCCAGTACTTC
TRBJ2-7,TRBV20-1,TRBD1,few,CSAREIPTDRAYEQYF,TGCAGTGCTAGAGAGATCCCCACGGACAGGGCCTACGAGCAGTACTTC
TRBJ2-7,TRBV20-1,TRBD1,NA,CSANSKAGGLGYEQYF,TGCAGTGCTAACAGTAAGGCAGGGGGCCTCGGTTACGAGCAGTACTTC
TRBJ2-3,TRBV20-1,TRBD2,few,CSARDPTSGGPDTQYF,TGCAGTGCTAGAGATCCGACTAGCGGGGGGCCAGATACGCAGTATTTT
TRBJ2-2,TRBV3-1,TRBD1,few,CASRQDRTSNTGELFF,TGTGCCAGCAGACAGGACAGGACTTCGAACACCGGGGAGCTGTTTTTT
TRBJ2-3,TRBV18,TRBD1,many,CASSPTGGTDTQYF,TGTGCCAGCAGCCCGACAGGGGGCACAGATACGCAGTATTTT
TRBJ2-7,TRBV12-3/TRBV12-4,TRBD1,NA,CASSFGGQEDF,TGTGCCAGCAGTTTCGGAGGACAGGAGGACTTC
TRBJ2-1,TRBV5-1,TRBD1,NA,CASSSGQVGNEQFF,TGCGCCAGCAGCTCGGGACAGGTGGGGAATGAGCAGTTCTTC
TRBJ1-3,TRBV12-3/TRBV12-4,NA,NA,CASSPETHPEYF,TGTGCCAGCAGTCCCGAGACTCATCCAGAATATTTT
TRBJ2-1,TRBV6-5,NA,NA,CASARDSVKNEQFF,TGTGCCAGCGCCCGGGACTCCGTGAAAAATGAGCAGTTCTTC
TRBJ1-1,TRBV9,NA,NA,CASSPQESPTEAFF,TGTGCCAGCAGCCCACAGGAGAGCCCCACTGAAGCTTTCTTT
TRBJ1-5,TRBV20-1,TRBD1,NA,CSARETGSAQPQHF,TGCAGTGCTAGAGAGACAGGGTCGGCTCAGCCCCAGCATTTT
TRBJ2-5,TRBV5-1,NA,NA,CASSLNLPQETQYF,TGCGCCAGCAGCTTGAATCTCCCCCAAGAGACCCAGTACTTC
TRBJ1-1,TRBV18,NA,few,CASSLTHTEAFF,TGTGCCAGCTCCCTCACCCACACTGAAGCTTTCTTT
TRBJ1-1,TRBV5-1,NA,few,CASSLNLGENTEAFF,TGCGCCAGCAGCTTGAATTTAGGAGAGAACACTGAAGCTTTCTTT
TRBJ2-7,TRBV28,NA,NA,CASSLSPGLVFYEQYF,TGTGCCAGCAGTTTATCGCCAGGTTTGGTATTTTACGAGCAGTACTTC
TRBJ2-4,TRBV27,NA,NA,CASSPRQAGDIQYF,TGTGCCAGCAGTCCCCGACAAGCCGGGGACATTCAGTACTTC
TRBJ2-3,TRBV10-3,TRBD1,NA,CAIRVGQGGDTQYF,TGTGCCATCAGGGTGGGACAGGGTGGAGATACGCAGTATTTT
TRBJ2-7,TRBV2,NA,few,CASSRAIYEQYF,TGTGCCAGCTCCAGGGCGATATACGAGCAGTACTTC
TRBJ2-3,TRBV12-3/TRBV12-4,NA,NA,CASSSWGENTDTQYF,TGTGCCAGCAGTTCTTGGGGGGAGAACACAGATACGCAGTATTTT
TRBJ1-2,TRBV19,NA,few,CASTQDNDFYGYTF,TGTGCCAGTACGCAGGACAATGACTTCTATGGCTACACCTTC
TRBJ2-1,TRBV6-6,TRBD2,few,CASLAGAHSNEQFF,TGTGCCAGCTTAGCGGGGGCCCACTCCAATGAGCAGTTCTTC
TRBJ1-1,TRBV18,NA,many,CASSPGGMNTEAFF,TGTGCCAGCTCACCCGGGGGAATGAACACTGAAGCTTTCTTT
TRBJ2-3,TRBV2,TRBD2,NA,CASRRGLAADTQYF,TGTGCCAGCAGACGTGGGCTAGCGGCAGATACGCAGTATTTT
TRBJ2-2,TRBV2,NA,NA,CASTKGVRTGELFF,TGTGCCAGCACTAAAGGGGTGAGAACCGGGGAGCTGTTTTTT
TRBJ2-1,TRBV5-1,TRBD1,few,CASSFDRASYNEQFF,TGCGCCAGCAGCTTTGACAGGGCTTCCTACAATGAGCAGTTCTTC
TRBJ2-3,TRBV13,TRBD1,NA,CASKRTGQGSDTQYF,TGTGCCAGCAAAAGAACCGGACAGGGGTCAGATACGCAGTATTTT